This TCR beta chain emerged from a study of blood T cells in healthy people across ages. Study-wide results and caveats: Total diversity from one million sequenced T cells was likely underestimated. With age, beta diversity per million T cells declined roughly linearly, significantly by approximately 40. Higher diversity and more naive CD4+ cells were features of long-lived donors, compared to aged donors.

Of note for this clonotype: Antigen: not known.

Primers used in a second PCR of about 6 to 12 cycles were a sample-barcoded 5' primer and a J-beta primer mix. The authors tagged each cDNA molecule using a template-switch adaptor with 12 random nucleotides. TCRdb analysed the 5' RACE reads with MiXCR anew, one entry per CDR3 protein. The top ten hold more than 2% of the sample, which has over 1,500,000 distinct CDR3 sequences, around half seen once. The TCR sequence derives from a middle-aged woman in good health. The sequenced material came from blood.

Written as DNA, the CDR3 is TGTGCCAGCAGCCCTTCCGGGACTTGGAGGGAGACCCAGTACTTC. It yields the protein CASSPSGTWRETQYF. V is TRBV3-1 and J is TRBJ2-7; TRBD2 is a possible D gene (6 bases). The J call may not be correct, given that the DNA end is closer to TRBJ2-5. Germline loops: CDR1 LGHDT, CDR2 YNNKEL (reference sequence). This CDR3 comprises 15 residues.